Listed here are 22 T cell receptor beta chains from one sample, sequenced in a study of blood T cells in healthy people across ages. Sample-barcoded 5' priming and a J-beta primer mix drove a second PCR of roughly 7 to 11 cycles. TCRdb fed the 5' RACE reads into MiXCR, producing one record per CDR3 protein. Among more than 800,000 distinct CDR3 sequences listed, 40% to 50% were seen once. The sample taken for sequencing was blood. The source of these receptors is a woman aged 55-69 years in good health.

This clonotype has just a few counts. The rearrangement links TRBV28 to TRBJ2-3, with D uncertain. CDR3 length: 15 amino acids. The V end was cut by 2 bases, the J end by 0 bases, with 9 bases between. Germline V gene sequence: CDR1 MDHEN, CDR2 SYDVKM. The CDR3 sequence: CASSLTRFSTDTQYF. Here the CDR3 DNA reads TGTGCCAGCAGTTTAACGCGGTTTAGCACAGATACGCAGTATTTT.

The rearrangement joins TRBV30 to TRBJ2-4; 9 nucleotides line up with TRBD2. The CDR3 covers 12 residues. The junction had 2 bases not matched to a gene; V was cut back by 4 bases and J by 7 bases. Germline-derived CDR1 and CDR2 are GTSNPN and SVGIG (reference sequence). This chain's CDR3 is CAWTSGRNIQYF. CDR3 DNA: TGTGCCTGGACCAGCGGGAGGAACATTCAGTACTTC.

The V and J genes are TRBV20-1 and TRBJ1-4; D possibly corresponds to TRBD1 (6 bases). Germline CDR1 and CDR2: DFQATT and SNEGSKA (reference sequence). This CDR3 region has 15 residues. Trimming took off 4 bases at V and 4 bases at J, with 16 bases between the two ends. As DNA, the CDR3 is TGCAGTGCTACCGATTCAGGGGAATTTAATGAAAAACTGTTTTTT. Protein product: CSATDSGEFNEKLFF.

This clonotype has ten or more counts. This chain connects TRBV6-2 or TRBV6-3 to TRBJ2-7, with TRBD2 matching 9 bases. Germline values: CDR1 MNHEY, CDR2 SVGEGT. CDR3 length: 15 residues. V trimming: 5 bases; J trimming: 3 bases; junction bases outside the gene matches: 8. This chain's CDR3 is CASSRLAETFYEQYF. DNA for the CDR3: TGTGCCAGCAGTCGACTAGCGGAGACTTTCTACGAGCAGTACTTC.

This clonotype occurred a few times. V usage is TRBV20-1 and J usage is TRBJ2-1, with D hard to call. CDR1 and CDR2 (germline): DFQATT, SNEGSKA (reference sequence). V was cut by 0 bases and J by 2 bases, with 11 bases left in between. This CDR3 region has 15 residues. The DNA of the CDR3 is TGCAGTGCTAGAGAGGCGGCAGTTCCCTACAATGAGCAGTTCTTC. Protein: CSAREAAVPYNEQFF.

This clonotype occurred many times. The chain employs TRBV10-3 and TRBJ2-3, with D unresolved. There are 13 residues in the CDR3. V was shortened by 0 bases and J by 6 bases, with 7 bases between the two germline ends. Germline loops: CDR1 ENHRY, CDR2 SYGVKD. The CDR3 DNA is TGTGCCATCAGTGAGTCGCCTGACGATACGCAGTATTTT. The encoded protein is CAISESPDDTQYF.

This sequence joins TRBV7-9 and TRBJ2-7; D is ambiguous. Germline CDR1 is SEHNR and CDR2 is FQNEAQ (reference sequence). V lost 0 bases and J lost 3, with 12 bases in between. This CDR3 spans 15 amino acids. The CDR3 region is CASSLASSLGYEQYF. In DNA form, the CDR3 reads TGTGCCAGCAGCTTAGCCTCCTCACTGGGCTACGAGCAGTACTTC.

The chain is built from TRBV7-2 and TRBJ1-1, with 7 bases fitting TRBD1. CDR1 SGHTA and CDR2 FQGNSA come from the germline V gene. The CDR3 is 13 residues long. J gave up 7 bases and V 2 bases, and 4 bases lay outside the gene matches. Here the CDR3 reads CASSLRQGGEAFF. CDR3 nucleotides: TGTGCCAGCAGCTTAAGACAGGGAGGTGAAGCTTTCTTT.

The gene calls are TRBV9 and TRBJ2-1, with TRBD1 identical over 8 bases. Trimming took 0 bases from V and 3 from J; bases not matched to a gene: 5. The CDR3 totals 16 residues. Germline CDR1 is SGDLS and CDR2 is YYNGEE. DNA for the CDR3: TGTGCCAGCAGCGTAGCTGGGGACAGGTACTACAATGAGCAGTTCTTC. The encoded protein is CASSVAGDRYYNEQFF.

Turning to this clonotype: The junction does not match germline at one end; this may be a read error. The V call is TRBV20-1, the J call TRBJ2-1; 8 bases fit TRBD1. This CDR3 has 14 amino acids. Germline lookup yields CDR1 DFQATT and CDR2 SNEGSKA (reference sequence). CDR3 protein: CSATGEADYSEQFF. The CDR3 nucleotides read TGCAGTGCGACAGGGGAAGCCGACTACAGTGAGCAGTTCTTC.

V and J are TRBV28 and TRBJ2-7; 9 bases map to TRBD2. Trimming took 3 bases from V and 2 from J; bases not matched to a gene: 2. CDR1 is MDHEN, CDR2 SYDVKM, per germline. The CDR3 contains 14 residues. The CDR3 DNA reads TGTGCCAGCAGTTTTCCTAGCGGGGCCTACGAGCAGTACTTC. It specifies CASSFPSGAYEQYF.

The table lists this clonotype with a few counts. The CDR3 nucleotides read TGTGCCAGCACCACGGACAGGACCTACGAGCAGTACTTC. It specifies CASTTDRTYEQYF. This chain uses TRBV7-7 with TRBJ2-7; 7 positions match TRBD1. V lost 7 bases and J lost 2; bases outside the gene matches: 5. Germline CDR1 reads SSHAT; CDR2 reads FNYEAQ (reference sequence). This CDR3 spans 13 amino acids. The whole variable domain, remainder taken from reference TRBV7-7 and TRBJ2-7, is GAGVSQSPRYKVTKRGQDVTLRCDPISSHATLYWYQQALGQGPEFLTYFNYEAQPDKSGLPSDRFSAERPEGSISTLTIQRTEQRDSAMYRCASTTDRTYEQYFGPGTRLTVT.

This clonotype was recorded once. The chain carries TRBV7-3 and TRBJ2-1; 8 bases align to TRBD2. Germline V gives CDR1 SGHTA, CDR2 FQGTGA. The CDR3 has 15 residues. V lost 5 bases, J lost 5 bases, and 8 bases stayed unmatched. In nucleotides, the CDR3 is TGTGCCAGCAGCCCGACGGGGGGGAAGAACAATGAGCAGTTCTTC. It specifies CASSPTGGKNNEQFF.

The chain couples TRBV12-3 or TRBV12-4 to TRBJ1-1; D gene ambiguous. The V end lost 3 bases, the J end lost 6 bases, and 11 bases lay between the germline ends. This CDR3 comprises 13 residues. The CDR3 bases are TGTGCCAGCAGTTTTCGGGGTATCGCTGAAGCTTTCTTT. This gives the protein CASSFRGIAEAFF.

The chain employs TRBV4-1 and TRBJ2-1; 9 nucleotides agree with TRBD1. The CDR3 spans 16 residues. The junction had 7 bases not matched to a gene; V was cut back by 0 bases and J by 7 bases. The V gene's germline CDR1 is MGHRA and CDR2 YSYEKL. CDR3: CASSQETRTGVNEQFF. The CDR3 DNA sequence: TGCGCCAGCAGCCAAGAGACGAGGACAGGGGTAAATGAGCAGTTCTTC.

This clonotype was recorded a few times. One base away lies a much larger clone, so this may be a sequencing read error. The V and J genes are TRBV20-1 and TRBJ2-1, with 8 nucleotides matching TRBD2. Gene TRBJ2-7 matches the end of the DNA better, so the J call may be wrong. The CDR3 extends over 14 amino acids. Germline assignment: CDR1 DFQATT and CDR2 SNEGSKA (reference sequence). The CDR3 region is CSAPGGGWGNEQYF. Here the CDR3 DNA reads TGCAGTGCCCCGGGGGGGGGTTGGGGCAATGAGCAGTACTTC.

J is TRBJ2-7 and V is TRBV20-1; D possibly corresponds to TRBD2 (6 bases). V dropped 5 bases and J dropped 3 bases, with 11 bases sitting between them. The CDR3 sequence is 12 residues long. Germline CDR1 reads DFQATT; CDR2 reads SNEGSKA (reference sequence). For the CDR3, the DNA is TGCAGTGCTCGAAGGGACTTCTACGAGCAGTACTTC. Translated, it gives CSARRDFYEQYF.

The CDR3 DNA sequence: TGTGCCAGCAGACGACAGGGAGCGGGTGCCATGAACACTGAAGCTTTCTTT. It is translated as CASRRQGAGAMNTEAFF. The rearrangement links TRBV6-2 or TRBV6-3 to TRBJ1-1; TRBD1 matches 7 bases. The CDR3 is 17 amino acids. Germline V gives CDR1 MNHEY, CDR2 SVGEGT. With 6 bases clipped from V and 0 bases from J, the junction kept 13 bases outside the gene matches.

This sequence joins TRBV4-1 and TRBJ2-2, with D maybe TRBD1 (5 bases). Germline lookup yields CDR1 MGHRA and CDR2 YSYEKL. V was trimmed by 0 bases and J by 6 bases, leaving 17 bases between them. The CDR3 is 17 residues long. Here the CDR3 DNA reads TGCGCCAGCAGCCAAGAACGGTCGGCACGCAGGGCCGGGGAGCTGTTTTTT. Its translation: CASSQERSARRAGELFF.

This sequence joins TRBV29-1 and TRBJ2-2; 12 bases are a match to TRBD1. Germline V gene sequence: CDR1 SQVTM, CDR2 ANQGSEA. The CDR3 loop spans 15 amino acids. After removal of 7 bases from V and 7 bases from J, the junction contained 10 bases not matched to a gene. In DNA, the CDR3 is TGCAGCGCTCTTGGGGACAGGGGGCTTCACGGGGAGCTGTTTTTT. Translating gives CSALGDRGLHGELFF.

This clonotype occurred a few times. The V gene is TRBV2, the J gene TRBJ2-3; D ambiguous. The germline gives CDR1 SNHLY, CDR2 FYNNEI. The CDR3 totals 17 residues. The V end was cut by 5 bases, the J end by 2 bases, with 20 bases between. CDR3 sequence: CASSTDQGAYFTDTQYF. The CDR3 DNA sequence: TGTGCCAGCAGTACAGACCAAGGCGCCTATTTCACAGATACGCAGTATTTT. The entire variable domain, with the rest obtained from reference TRBV2 and TRBJ2-3, is as follows: EPEVTQTPSHQVTQMGQEVILRCVPISNHLYFYWYRQILGQKVEFLVSFYNNEISEKSEIFDDQFSVERPDGSNFTLKIRSTKLEDSAMYFCASSTDQGAYFTDTQYFGPGTRLTVL.

The chain couples TRBV7-3 to TRBJ2-5, with TRBD2 matching 9 bases. V was clipped by 5 bases and J by 9 bases; unmatched bases: 7. The CDR3 sequence is 13 residues long. Germline CDR1 is SGHTA and CDR2 is FQGTGA. CDR3 DNA sequence: TGTGCCAGCAGCGCACAAAAGCGGGGGGCCCAGTACTTC. This translates into CASSAQKRGAQYF.